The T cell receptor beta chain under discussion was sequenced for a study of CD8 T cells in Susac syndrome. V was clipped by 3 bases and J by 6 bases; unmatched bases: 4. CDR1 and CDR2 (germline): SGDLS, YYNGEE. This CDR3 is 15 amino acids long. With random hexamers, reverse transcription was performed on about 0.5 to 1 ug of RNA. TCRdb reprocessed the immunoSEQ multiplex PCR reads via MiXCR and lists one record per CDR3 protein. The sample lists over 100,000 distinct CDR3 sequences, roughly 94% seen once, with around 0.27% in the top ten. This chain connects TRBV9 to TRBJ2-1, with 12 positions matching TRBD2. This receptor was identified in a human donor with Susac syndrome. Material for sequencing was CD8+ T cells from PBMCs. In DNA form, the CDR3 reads TGTGCCAGCAGCGCCGGACTAGCGGGGCGCAATGAGCAGTTCTTC. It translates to CASSAGLAGRNEQFF.